The next 20 T cell receptor beta chains were all read from a single sample in a study of response to subunit inactivated influenza vaccine. TCRdb reanalysed the RT-PCR reads using MiXCR and keeps one entry per CDR3 protein. The table records about 160,000 distinct CDR3 sequences, about 11% of them present only once. The specimen comprised non-naive T cells sorted from PBMCs, sampled roughly 46 days after vaccination. The receptor set was obtained from a man aged 45-65 years who received an inactivated influenza vaccine.

In its sample, this clonotype was seen a few times. This sequence joins TRBV12-3 or TRBV12-4 and TRBJ2-1; either TRBD1 or TRBD2 may supply D (5 bases each). V lost 1 base and J 9 bases, leaving 16 bases between the germline ends. The CDR3 extends over 15 amino acids. The CDR3 DNA sequence: TGTGCCAGCAGTTTAGGGGGGTATTTGGTGGGTGAGCAGTTCTTC. Translated: CASSLGGYLVGEQFF.

The J gene is TRBJ2-7, the V gene TRBV6-1; 13 bases line up with TRBD2. This CDR3 has 17 residues. Germline lookup yields CDR1 MNHNS and CDR2 SASEGT. With 4 bases clipped from V and 3 bases from J, the junction kept 9 bases outside the gene matches. CDR3 sequence: CASSAGLAGAWGYEQYF. Here the CDR3 DNA reads TGTGCCAGCAGTGCAGGACTAGCGGGAGCGTGGGGCTACGAGCAGTACTTC.

The chain carries TRBV20-1 and TRBJ1-5, with a weak D call TRBD1 (5 bases). V gave up 6 bases and J gave up 2 bases, with 17 bases separating them. The CDR3 has 15 amino acids. CDR1 is DFQATT, CDR2 SNEGSKA, per germline (reference sequence). The CDR3 loop reads CSAPAGGPGNQPQHF. In nucleotides, the CDR3 is TGCAGTGCCCCCGCGGGGGGTCCGGGCAATCAGCCCCAGCATTTT.

This clonotype was recorded many times. The chain couples TRBV12-3 or TRBV12-4 to TRBJ2-1; weak D call: TRBD2 (5 bases). Between the trimmed V and J ends, which lost 2 bases and 7 bases, there was a span of 12 bases. This CDR3 is built from 14 residues. The CDR3 nucleotides are TGTGCCAGCAGTTTACCTAGCATCTATAATGAGCAGTTCTTC. Translated, it gives CASSLPSIYNEQFF.

The V gene is TRBV10-3, the J gene TRBJ2-7; 7 nucleotides align to TRBD1. From germline, CDR1 is ENHRY and CDR2 SYGVKD. Losses at the gene ends were 2 bases for V and 2 bases for J; bases not matched to a gene: 3. This CDR3 contains 14 residues. The chain's CDR3 is CAISEPGGAYEQYF. The DNA for the CDR3 is TGTGCCATCAGTGAGCCAGGGGGAGCCTACGAGCAGTACTTC.

This clonotype occurred a few times. The CDR3 nucleotides read TGTGCCAGCAGCGTACGGGAGTCGTGGACTGAAGCTTTCTTT. Its translation: CASSVRESWTEAFF. The rearrangement joins TRBV9 to TRBJ1-1; D gene ambiguous. The CDR3 length is 14 residues. Germline assignment: CDR1 SGDLS and CDR2 YYNGEE. The germline V and J ends were trimmed by 1 base and 5 bases, with 12 bases remaining between them.

A word on this clonotype: This may come from a read error, since a much larger clone is one base off. The chain carries TRBV12-3 or TRBV12-4 and TRBJ1-1; D is unresolved. This CDR3 has 14 residues. Trimming removed 10 bases from V and 3 bases from J, with 18 bases in between. The CDR3 loop is CANSPDVADTEAFF. CDR3 in DNA: TGTGCCAACAGCCCCGACGTGGCAGACACTGAAGCTTTCTTT.

This clonotype was recorded many times. This chain joins TRBV14 and TRBJ1-1, with D tentatively TRBD1 (5 bases). Between the trimmed V and J ends, which lost 4 bases and 1 base, there was a span of 7 bases. The CDR3 covers 13 residues. Germline CDR1 and CDR2: SGHDN and FVKESK. CDR3 sequence: CASSPQANTEAFF. The CDR3 DNA follows: TGTGCCAGCAGCCCACAGGCGAACACTGAAGCTTTCTTT.

V usage is TRBV20-1 and J usage is TRBJ2-1; 10 bases map to TRBD2. Germline values: CDR1 DFQATT, CDR2 SNEGSKA (reference sequence). This CDR3 has 22 residues. The J segment lost 0 bases and the V segment lost 4 bases, leaving 24 bases of the junction unmatched. Written as DNA, the CDR3 is TGCAGTGCTATATCGGGTAGACGGACTAGCGGTTTTCCTTCGAGCTCCTACAATGAGCAGTTCTTC. Its translation: CSAISGRRTSGFPSSSYNEQFF.

Many counts were recorded for this clonotype. The rearrangement uses TRBV10-3 and TRBJ2-3, with 8 bases matching TRBD1. The CDR3 contains 14 residues. V shed 7 bases and J 3 bases; nucleotides not matched to a gene: 6. Germline CDR1 ENHRY, CDR2 SYGVKD. The CDR3 DNA reads as TGTGCCATCAAAGGTCAGGGGGCGACAGATACGCAGTATTTT. Encoded protein: CAIKGQGATDTQYF.

The chain has TRBV4-1 and TRBJ1-2; TRBD1 might be the D (6 bases). The CDR3 is 15 residues long. V lost 1 base to trimming and J lost 8 bases, with 17 bases between them. The germline CDR1 and CDR2 sequences are MGHRA and YSYEKL. The CDR3 protein is CASSQGPQGIGGYTF. The CDR3 nucleotides read TGCGCCAGCAGCCAAGGTCCACAGGGAATCGGCGGCTACACCTTC.

V and J are TRBV30 and TRBJ2-2, with 7 bases lining up with TRBD1. V shed 4 bases, J shed 0 bases, and the junction held 2 bases outside the gene matches. Germline-derived CDR1 and CDR2 are GTSNPN and SVGIG (reference sequence). The CDR3 runs 14 residues. The CDR3: CAWTGQANTGELFF. The CDR3 region has the DNA TGTGCCTGGACAGGACAGGCGAACACCGGGGAGCTGTTTTTT.

This clonotype appeared a few times. The chain recombines TRBV20-1 with TRBJ1-4; the D is unclear. Between the trimmed V and J ends, which lost 7 bases and 8 bases, there was a span of 20 bases. The CDR3 is 14 amino acids. Germline V gene data show CDR1 as DFQATT and CDR2 as SNEGSKA (reference sequence). CDR3 sequence: CSGLERGYREKLFF. CDR3 nucleotide sequence: TGCAGTGGTCTCGAAAGAGGCTATAGAGAAAAACTGTTTTTT.

This clonotype has just a few counts. The chain has TRBV20-1 and TRBJ2-1; D ambiguous. The CDR3 sequence is 15 residues long. The V and J ends lost 6 bases and 6 bases respectively, with 21 bases between them. Germline CDR1 reads DFQATT; CDR2 reads SNEGSKA (reference sequence). The CDR3 sequence: CSAQHGANRRNEQFF. The CDR3 coding sequence is TGCAGTGCACAGCACGGCGCTAACCGGCGCAATGAGCAGTTCTTC.

This clonotype occurred many times. This sequence joins TRBV5-1 and TRBJ2-2; D remains ambiguous. The V end lost 5 bases, the J end lost 2 bases, and 10 bases lay between the germline ends. Germline CDR1 reads SGHRS; CDR2 reads YFSETQ. The CDR3 has 14 residues. The CDR3 DNA reads TGCGCCAGCAGAAGAGCTCTAAACACCGGGGAGCTGTTTTTT. Amino acid sequence: CASRRALNTGELFF.

V is TRBV20-1 and J is TRBJ2-3; D is ambiguous. From germline, CDR1 is DFQATT and CDR2 SNEGSKA (reference sequence). CDR3 length equals 13 residues. V gave up 8 bases and J gave up 2 bases, with 14 bases separating them. The CDR3: CSYLWDSTDTQYF. CDR3 nucleotide sequence: TGCAGTTACTTATGGGATTCCACAGATACGCAGTATTTT.

This clonotype was counted ten times or more. This chain connects TRBV6-2 or TRBV6-3 to TRBJ2-1; D is possibly TRBD1 or TRBD2 (5 bases each). CDR3 length: 19 amino acids. From germline, CDR1 is MNHEY and CDR2 SVGEGT. V was trimmed by 6 bases and J by 0 bases, leaving 24 bases between them. Written as DNA, the CDR3 is TGTGCCAGCAGGAAGCACGCCCCCTCCGGGGCCAGCTCCTACAATGAGCAGTTCTTC. Its translation: CASRKHAPSGASSYNEQFF.

The chain combines TRBV4-1 with TRBJ2-7; 9 bases agree with TRBD1. In germline, CDR1 is MGHRA, CDR2 YSYEKL. V trimming: 0 bases; J trimming: 5 bases; junction bases outside the gene matches: 8. The CDR3 loop spans 16 amino acids. CDR3 in amino acids: CASSQEEGQGTHEQYF. The CDR3 coding sequence is TGCGCCAGCAGCCAAGAAGAGGGACAGGGAACTCACGAGCAGTACTTC.

This clonotype was picked up a small number of times. J is TRBJ2-5 and V is TRBV11-2; 9 bases map to TRBD1. CDR1 is SGHAT and CDR2 is FQNNGV in the germline V gene. This CDR3 spans 16 amino acids. V dropped 6 bases and J dropped 2; count of bases not matched to a gene: 10. The CDR3 sequence: CASRETGGLGQETQYF. The CDR3 bases are TGTGCCAGCAGAGAAACAGGGGGCTTAGGGCAAGAGACCCAGTACTTC.

This clonotype was seen a handful of times. This rearrangement joins TRBV2 to TRBJ2-7, with 7 bases identical to TRBD1. V lost 7 bases, J lost 0 bases, and 6 bases stayed unmatched. This CDR3 is built from 14 residues. Per the germline V gene, CDR1 is SNHLY and CDR2 is FYNNEI. The CDR3 nucleotides read TGTGCCAGCAAACCGGGACAGAGCTCCTACGAGCAGTACTTC. This codes for CASKPGQSSYEQYF.